This T cell receptor (beta chain) is from a study of CD8 T cells in ankylosing spondylitis. Points from the study as a whole: Earlier literature documents some of the motif variants in reactive arthritis synovial fluid and blood. A TCR beta motif of 8 or 9 highly homologous variants appeared characteristic of ankylosing spondylitis blood. Clones linked with disease were CD8+ and fairly uncommon in the peripheral blood. Matched ankylosing spondylitis synovial fluid reportedly contained a significantly enriched population of disease-linked clones.

V dropped 4 bases and J dropped 0; count of bases not matched to a gene: 9. Germline V gene data show CDR1 as SGHDT and CDR2 as YYEEEE. The CDR3 loop spans 16 amino acids. Only a few counts were recorded for this clonotype. As yet, its antigen is unknown. Quantitative molecular-barcoded 5'-RACE generated the TCR beta libraries. TCRdb analysed the 5' RACE reads with MiXCR anew, one entry per CDR3 protein. The sample has 750,000 to 850,000 distinct CDR3 sequences, 10% to 15% seen once. The clonotype comes from a male donor with ankylosing spondylitis. The sequencing sample was made of blood, either unsorted or a sorted T cell fraction (not recorded which). The V call is TRBV5-6, the J call TRBJ2-5, with 7 bases that match TRBD2. CDR3 DNA sequence: TGTGCCAGCAGCCACTTCAGAAGCGGGGACCAAGAGACCCAGTACTTC. It specifies CASSHFRSGDQETQYF.